A selection of T cell receptor beta chains follows, all from one sample in a study of shared clonotypes between healthy human individuals. The protocol was immunoSEQ multiplex PCR, while the TCRdb copy is restricted to in-frame clones and leaves out a portion. Of 2 million or so clones detected, about 95% appear once; the ten largest clones hold about 1.1%. Specimen: naive CD8+ T cells sorted from blood. These TCRs come from a man aged 18-30 years in good health. Each CDR3 is given with its conserved first and last residue. The D gene is left open where the match is weak. Expanded clones are given a class, and other clones once, few, many or no size at all.

V: TRBV5-6
size: .
J: TRBJ2-7
length: 11
D: .
DNA: TGTGCCAGCAGCTTTTCTGACGAGCAGTACTTC
CDR3: CASSFSDEQYF

V: TRBV4-2
size: .
J: TRBJ2-7
length: 12
D: .
DNA: TGTGCCAGCAGCCAAGTGGGTGACGAGCAGTACTTC
CDR3: CASSQVGDEQYF

V: TRBV19
size: .
J: TRBJ1-6
length: 14
D: TRBD1
DNA: TGTGCCAGTAGACCTAGACAGGGGAATTCACCCCTCCACTTT
CDR3: CASRPRQGNSPLHF

V: TRBV5-6
size: .
J: TRBJ1-2
length: 11
D: .
DNA: TGTGCCAGCAGCTCCATGGGTGGCTACACCTTC
CDR3: CASSSMGGYTF

V: TRBV5-1
size: .
J: TRBJ2-5
length: 15
D: .
DNA: TGCGCCAGCAGCTTAGGACGGCCCGTACAAGAGACCCAGTACTTC
CDR3: CASSLGRPVQETQYF

V: TRBV4-3
size: .
J: TRBJ1-4
length: 16
D: .
DNA: TGCGCCAGCAGCCAAGGGGCAGCAGCAACTAATGAAAAACTGTTTTTT
CDR3: CASSQGAAATNEKLFF

V: TRBV15
size: .
J: TRBJ2-7
length: 18
D: .
DNA: TGTGCCACCAGCAGAGAACTCAATAGCGCCGAGCCCTCCTACGAGCAGTACTTC
CDR3: CATSRELNSAEPSYEQYF

V: TRBV5-8
size: .
J: TRBJ2-3
length: 13
D: .
DNA: TGTGCCAGCAGCTTGGGGATCACAGATACGCAGTATTTT
CDR3: CASSLGITDTQYF

V: TRBV4-3
size: .
J: TRBJ2-7
length: 16
D: TRBD2
DNA: TGCGCCAGCAGCCAAGAGTCCTCGGGACTAAAGTACGAGCAGTACTTC
CDR3: CASSQESSGLKYEQYF

V: TRBV27
size: .
J: TRBJ2-7
length: 16
D: TRBD2
DNA: TGTGCCAGCAGTTTGTCCCCCGGGACTAGCAGTTACGAGCAGTACTTC
CDR3: CASSLSPGTSSYEQYF

V: TRBV6-1
size: once
J: TRBJ1-5
length: 15
D: .
DNA: TGTGCCAGCAAGGGTGGCCCGGCGAGCAATCAGCCCCAGCATTTT
CDR3: CASKGGPASNQPQHF

V: TRBV4-1
size: .
J: TRBJ2-2
length: 14
D: .
DNA: TGCGCCAGCAGCCTCGATGGGGGTGCCGGGGAGCTGTTTTTT
CDR3: CASSLDGGAGELFF

V: TRBV9
size: once
J: TRBJ2-5
length: 16
D: TRBD2
DNA: TGTGCCAGCAGCGTAGCTAGCGGGGCCCCAGGGGAGACCCAGTACTTC
CDR3: CASSVASGAPGETQYF

V: TRBV6-1
size: once
J: TRBJ2-7
length: 15
D: .
DNA: TGTGCCAGCAGTGTGGACAGAGCGAACTCCTACGAGCAGTACTTC
CDR3: CASSVDRANSYEQYF

V: TRBV30
size: once
J: TRBJ2-7
length: 15
D: TRBD1
DNA: TGTGCCTGGAGAGACGGGACAGGGGTCTCCTACGAGCAGTACTTC
CDR3: CAWRDGTGVSYEQYF

V: TRBV7-8
size: .
J: TRBJ2-2
length: 15
D: .
DNA: TGTGCCAGCAGCTACCTCGACGAGAACACCGGGGAGCTGTTTTTT
CDR3: CASSYLDENTGELFF

V: TRBV18
size: .
J: TRBJ2-7
length: 16
D: .
DNA: TGTGCCAGCTCACCCGCGTCCCGGGACCCCTCCTACGAGCAGTACTTC
CDR3: CASSPASRDPSYEQYF

V: TRBV19
size: once
J: TRBJ1-1
length: 18
D: .
DNA: TGTGCCAGTAGACCTCACAGCGGCGACCCCTCCATGAACACTGAAGCTTTCTTT
CDR3: CASRPHSGDPSMNTEAFF

V: TRBV29-1
size: once
J: TRBJ2-7
length: 14
D: TRBD1
DNA: TGCAGCGTTGAGGAGGGGAAGACAGGGGGCGAGCAGTACTTC
CDR3: CSVEEGKTGGEQYF

V: TRBV4-1
size: .
J: TRBJ2-2
length: 15
D: .
DNA: TGCGCCAGCAGCCCAAAGCCGGGAAGCACCGGGGAGCTGTTTTTT
CDR3: CASSPKPGSTGELFF

V: TRBV5-6
size: .
J: TRBJ2-7
length: 16
D: TRBD2
DNA: TGTGCCAGCAGCCTCGGGACTAGCGGGGGGCCCCTCCTCGGGAGCTTC
CDR3: CASSLGTSGGPLLGSF

V: TRBV9
size: .
J: TRBJ2-2
length: 12
D: .
DNA: TGTGCCAGCAGCGTATCTCCTGGGGAGCTGTTTTTT
CDR3: CASSVSPGELFF